This is a list of T cell receptor beta chains from one sample in a study of cytomegalovirus exposure and HLA in healthy donors. Produced via immunoSEQ multiplex PCR; TCRdb's table is partial and in-frame only. Among 90,000 to 110,000 clones listed, around 74% were seen once. The sequencing sample was made of PBMCs. The receptors stem from a woman between 40 and 55 years old in good health and CMV-seropositive. CDR3s include the opening cysteine and the closing phenylalanine or tryptophan. The D gene is left open where the match is weak. Clone size is given for some rows only: seen once, a few or many times, or a class if the clone is expanded.

d_gene	abundance	j_gene	v_gene	CDR3aa	CDR3nt
.	.	TRBJ2-7	TRBV5-1	CASSNQPPASSYEQYF	TGCGCCAGCAGCAATCAACCGCCAGCGAGCTCCTACGAGCAGTACTTC
TRBD1	.	TRBJ1-4	TRBV5-1	CASSLGGTGEEKLFF	TGCGCCAGCAGCTTGGGAGGGACAGGGGAGGAAAAACTGTTTTTT
TRBD2	few	TRBJ2-3	TRBV5-6	CASSPPLRGRVTDTQYF	TGTGCCAGCAGCCCCCCTTTGCGCGGGAGGGTAACAGATACGCAGTATTTT
TRBD1	.	TRBJ1-2	TRBV5-1	CASSLGGTGNYGYTF	TGCGCCAGCAGCTTGGGAGGGACAGGCAACTATGGCTACACCTTC
TRBD2	.	TRBJ2-5	TRBV5-6	CASSLEIEAGVRETQYF	TGTGCCAGCAGTCTCGAGATAGAAGCGGGAGTCAGAGAGACCCAGTACTTC
.	.	TRBJ2-7	TRBV6-8	CASSTGSAASSYEQYF	TGTGCCAGCAGTACAGGGTCGGCAGCGAGCTCCTACGAGCAGTACTTC
.	.	TRBJ2-5	TRBV7-3	CASSLADQETQYF	TGTGCCAGCAGCCTAGCCGACCAAGAGACCCAGTACTTC
.	.	TRBJ2-4	TRBV7-9	CASSLEWSFGNIQYF	TGTGCCAGCAGCTTAGAATGGAGTTTTGGTAACATTCAGTACTTC
TRBD2	.	TRBJ2-1	TRBV5-1	CASSLTSGNNEQFF	TGCGCCAGCAGCTTAACTAGCGGGAACAATGAGCAGTTCTTC
TRBD2	.	TRBJ2-1	TRBV7-6	CASSTRTSGANEQFF	TGTGCCAGCAGCACTCGGACTAGCGGGGCCAATGAGCAGTTCTTC
.	.	TRBJ2-7	TRBV23-1	CASSQSPPPTGRGSYEQYF	TGCGCCAGCAGTCAATCCCCACCGCCAACAGGAAGGGGCTCCTACGAGCAGTACTTC
.	.	TRBJ2-7	TRBV9	CASSVERLDHYEQYF	TGTGCCAGCAGCGTAGAGAGGCTAGACCACTACGAGCAGTACTTC
.	.	TRBJ1-4	TRBV7-2	CASGRATNEKLFF	TGTGCCAGTGGCAGGGCAACTAATGAAAAACTGTTTTTT
.	.	TRBJ2-7	TRBV4-1	CASSLGTSYEQYF	TGCGCCAGCAGCCTGGGGACTTCCTACGAGCAGTACTTC
.	few	TRBJ1-5	TRBV28	CASTSGLKPQHF	TGTGCCAGCACCTCAGGATTAAAGCCCCAGCATTTT
.	.	TRBJ1-4	TRBV28	CASSPRGEKLFF	TGTGCCAGCAGCCCTCGGGGGGAAAAACTGTTTTTT
.	.	TRBJ2-5	TRBV18	CASSPDGGETQYF	TGTGCCAGCTCACCCGACGGGGGAGAGACCCAGTACTTC
TRBD1	.	TRBJ2-7	TRBV27	CASNLPPMGQGAPPYEQYF	TGTGCCAGCAACCTACCCCCGATGGGACAGGGGGCTCCCCCGTACGAGCAGTACTTC
TRBD2	.	TRBJ2-1	TRBV5-4	CASSSAGLAEVSYNEQFF	TGTGCCAGCAGCTCGGCCGGACTAGCGGAGGTCTCCTACAATGAGCAGTTCTTC
TRBD2	.	TRBJ2-7	TRBV29-1	CSCIRGGDEQYF	TGCAGCTGCATTCGGGGGGGCGACGAGCAGTACTTC
.	.	TRBJ2-7	TRBV19	CASSIAGGMSSYEQYF	TGTGCCAGTAGTATAGCCGGGGGTATGAGCTCCTACGAGCAGTACTTC
TRBD1	once	TRBJ2-7	TRBV18	CASSRARGPSSYEQYF	TGTGCCAGCTCACGGGCGAGGGGGCCCTCCTCCTACGAGCAGTACTTC
.	.	TRBJ2-7	TRBV7-8	CASSPRGTMNYEQYF	TGTGCCAGCAGCCCGAGGGGGACAATGAACTACGAGCAGTACTTC
.	.	TRBJ2-2	TRBV5-4	CASSSEGRGLSNTGELFF	TGTGCCAGCAGCTCGGAAGGTCGCGGGTTGTCGAACACCGGGGAGCTGTTTTTT
TRBD2	.	TRBJ2-2	TRBV5-1	CASSPLAGGTGELFF	TGCGCCAGCAGCCCGCTAGCGGGAGGGACCGGGGAGCTGTTTTTT
TRBD1	.	TRBJ1-1	TRBV6-5	CASSWDRGIPNTEAFF	TGTGCCAGCAGTTGGGACAGGGGGATCCCGAACACTGAAGCTTTCTTT
TRBD1	.	TRBJ1-1	TRBV18	CASSSGGGQGYTEAFF	TGTGCCAGCTCATCAGGGGGCGGACAGGGGTACACTGAAGCTTTCTTT
TRBD2	once	TRBJ2-3	TRBV5-1	CASSLEAILAGGPGDTQYF	TGCGCCAGCAGCTTGGAGGCGATACTAGCGGGAGGGCCGGGAGATACGCAGTATTTT
TRBD1	.	TRBJ1-4	TRBV29-1	CSVEGAGEDGEKLFF	TGCAGCGTGGAGGGGGCAGGCGAGGATGGTGAAAAACTGTTTTTT
.	.	TRBJ2-3	TRBV2	CASRPRADTQYF	TGTGCCAGCAGGCCGAGGGCCGATACGCAGTATTTT
.	.	TRBJ1-4	TRBV6-1	CASSEGRVGEKLFF	TGTGCCAGCAGTGAGGGCAGGGTTGGAGAAAAACTGTTTTTT
.	.	TRBJ2-6	TRBV5-1	CASRDYLGANVLTF	TGCGCCAGCAGGGACTACCTGGGGGCCAACGTCCTGACTTTC
.	few	TRBJ2-7	TRBV2	CASSEYYEQYF	TGTGCCAGCAGTGAATACTACGAGCAGTACTTC
TRBD2	.	TRBJ2-4	TRBV7-8	CASSLVWPAGVAKNIQYF	TGTGCCAGCAGCTTAGTATGGCCAGCGGGAGTCGCCAAAAACATTCAGTACTTC
TRBD1	.	TRBJ1-5	TRBV2	CASRTGTGSPQPQHF	TGTGCCAGCAGGACCGGGACAGGGTCCCCCCAGCCCCAGCATTTT
TRBD1	.	TRBJ2-7	TRBV6-5	CASSYSGQGQEQYF	TGTGCCAGCAGTTACTCCGGACAGGGTCAAGAGCAGTACTTC
.	.	TRBJ2-4	TRBV7-8	CASSLGWNSAALAKNIQYF	TGTGCCAGCAGCTTAGGTTGGAATTCGGCGGCACTAGCCAAAAACATTCAGTACTTC